The rows below give T cell receptor beta chains drawn from one sample of a study of blood T cell repertoires in COVID-19. Clones were sequenced by immunoSEQ multiplex PCR, and TCRdb holds only the in-frame ones, with some missing. Counted here are 100,000 to 120,000 clones, approximately 85% occurring once; the ten biggest clones make up 2.4%. Sequencing was carried out using peripheral blood. The receptors were gathered from a human donor in a cohort sampled during active COVID-19. Each CDR3 is given with its conserved first and last residue. A D gene is named only where the DNA matches it firmly. Clone size, where shown, is once, few, many, or a class for clones that have expanded.

d_gene	abundance	v_gene	j_gene	CDR3nt	CDR3aa
.	.	TRBV19	TRBJ2-7	TGTGCCAGTAGTATGACATCTCACGAGCAGTACTTC	CASSMTSHEQYF
TRBD1	many	TRBV28	TRBJ1-5	TGTGCCAGCAGTTTCGGGACAGGGAATCAGCCCCAGCATTTT	CASSFGTGNQPQHF
TRBD1	.	TRBV5-1	TRBJ1-3	TGCGCCAGCAGCCCTCAGACAGGGACAACTGGAAACACCATATATTTT	CASSPQTGTTGNTIYF
TRBD1	.	TRBV28	TRBJ2-7	TGTGCCAGCAGTTCAATCCGGGACAGGAGCCTTTACGAGCAGTACTTC	CASSSIRDRSLYEQYF
TRBD2	.	TRBV27	TRBJ2-3	TGTGCCAGCAGGAACAGCGGGACTAGCACAGATACGCAGTATTTT	CASRNSGTSTDTQYF
.	.	TRBV5-5	TRBJ1-1	TGTGCCAGCAGCTTGGAATGGGCCCAAGAAGCTTTCTTT	CASSLEWAQEAFF
TRBD1	.	TRBV4-1	TRBJ1-4	TGCGCCAGCAGCCGCCCCGGACAGGGCGCAAATGAAAAACTGTTTTTT	CASSRPGQGANEKLFF
TRBD1	.	TRBV5-1	TRBJ1-4	TGCGCCAGCAGCTCAAGGACAGGGAGGGAAAAACTGTTTTTT	CASSSRTGREKLFF
.	.	TRBV5-1	TRBJ2-3	TGCGCCAGCAGCTTGGGCGGGATAACAGATACGCAGTATTTT	CASSLGGITDTQYF
TRBD1	.	TRBV7-3	TRBJ2-2	TGTGCCAGCAGCTTGGGACAGGGCGACACCGGGGAGCTGTTTTTT	CASSLGQGDTGELFF